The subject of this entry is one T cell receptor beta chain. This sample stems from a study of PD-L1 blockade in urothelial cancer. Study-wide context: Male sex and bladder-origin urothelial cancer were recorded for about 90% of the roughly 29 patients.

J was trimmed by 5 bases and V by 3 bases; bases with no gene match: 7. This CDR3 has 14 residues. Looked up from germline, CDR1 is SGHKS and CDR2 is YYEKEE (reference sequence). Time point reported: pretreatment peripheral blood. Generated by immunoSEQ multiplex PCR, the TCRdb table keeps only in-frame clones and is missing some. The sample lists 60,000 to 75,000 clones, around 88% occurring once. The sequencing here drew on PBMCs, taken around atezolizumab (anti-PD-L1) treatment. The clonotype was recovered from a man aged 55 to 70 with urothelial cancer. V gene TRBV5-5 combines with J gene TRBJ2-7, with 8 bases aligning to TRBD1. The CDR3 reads CASSSVTGVDEQYF. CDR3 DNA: TGTGCCAGCAGCTCTGTGACAGGGGTGGACGAGCAGTACTTC.